The T cell receptor beta chain described here comes from a study of blood T cell repertoires in COVID-19. On the study more broadly: Acute and convalescent COVID-19 specimens originated in the United States, Italy and Spain.

Germline CDR1 is GTSNPN and CDR2 is SVGIG (reference sequence). This CDR3 contains 14 residues. Trimming removed 0 bases at V and 1 base at J, with 9 bases between. Method: immunoSEQ multiplex PCR; TCRdb's copy keeps in-frame clones and lacks some. The sample consists of 360,000 or so clones, about nine tenths of them appearing once. The study assigned cohorts using participant-reported clinical history. Someone with COVID-19 had been met by exposed participants within 2 weeks before study entry. The rearrangement links TRBV30 to TRBJ1-1, with a weak D call TRBD1 (5 bases). The receptor was derived from a woman in her twenties or thirties who had been exposed to COVID-19. Sequenced input: PBMCs or T cells enriched from blood (not recorded which). The CDR3: CAWSVRRENTEAFF. The CDR3 coding sequence is TGTGCCTGGAGTGTACGCAGGGAGAACACTGAAGCTTTCTTT.